Described below is a single TCR beta chain sequence and its context. Its antigen is unidentified. Per germline, CDR1 SGDLS and CDR2 YYNGEE. V shed 4 bases and J shed 2 bases, with 19 bases lying between them. The CDR3 length is 16 residues. The sample belongs to a study of shared clonotypes between healthy human individuals. Overall study results and limits: Across a few donors, naive CD4 shared 4.5% to 6%, naive CD8 about 3.2%, memory CD4 more than 2%, memory CD8 0.4% to 0.5%. Clonotype sharing among donors likely depends on sequencing depth.

The authors divided CD4+ cells into CD45RA+ naive and CD45RA-negative memory subsets. The data were produced by immunoSEQ multiplex PCR, yet TCRdb's version contains in-frame clones alone and is incomplete. Of around 2.3 million clones detected, 90% to 96% appear once; the ten largest clones hold around 0.13%. Sequenced material: naive CD4+ T cells sorted from blood. Subset: CD45RA+ positively selected. The receptor was isolated from a man between 18 and 29 years old in good health. The V gene is TRBV9, the J gene TRBJ2-7, with D possibly being TRBD2 (6 bases). The CDR3 bases are TGTGCCAGCAGCCCCCTGGGTAGCGGAGGGGCCTACGAGCAGTACTTC. Translated: CASSPLGSGGAYEQYF.